What follows are 10 T cell receptor beta chains derived from one specimen sequenced in a study of shared clonotypes between healthy human individuals. The assay was immunoSEQ multiplex PCR, and TCRdb's table has in-frame clones only and misses some. The repertoire consists of about 360,000 clones, with less than 85% occurring once and the leading ten covering about 9.4%. Material: memory CD4+ T cells sorted from blood. The subset denotes: CD45RA-negative fraction. The receptor set was obtained from a man younger than 45 in good health.

The sample holds many counts of this clone. The chain has TRBV10-3 and TRBJ1-5; weak D call: TRBD1 (5 bases). CDR3 length: 16 amino acids. Germline V gene data show CDR1 as ENHRY and CDR2 as SYGVKD. The V gene lost 3 bases and the J gene lost 3 bases, with 15 bases spanning the gap. The CDR3 reads CAISEGGRGVNQPQHF. CDR3 nucleotide sequence: TGTGCCATCAGTGAAGGAGGACGAGGGGTCAATCAGCCCCAGCATTTT.

V and J are TRBV19 and TRBJ1-1, with a tentative D call TRBD1 (5 bases). Trimming cost V 5 bases and J 1 base, with 14 bases left between them. There are 15 residues in the CDR3. Germline loops: CDR1 LNHDA, CDR2 SQIVND (reference sequence). CDR3 loop: CASSAQGRGNTEAFF. The CDR3 DNA follows: TGTGCCAGTAGTGCCCAAGGGAGGGGGAACACTGAAGCTTTCTTT.

The genes are TRBV29-1 and TRBJ2-2; D is perhaps TRBD1 or TRBD2 (5 bases each). The CDR3 loop spans 14 amino acids. CDR1 SQVTM and CDR2 ANQGSEA come from the germline V gene. V was shortened by 3 bases and J by 7 bases, with 15 bases between the two germline ends. This chain's CDR3 is CSVDRLGVDGELFF. DNA of the CDR3: TGCAGCGTTGATCGACTGGGGGTTGACGGGGAGCTGTTTTTT.

The genes are TRBV10-3 and TRBJ2-1, with 11 bases fitting TRBD1. V lost 0 bases to trimming and J lost 4 bases; unmatched junction nucleotides: 8. CDR3 size: 18 residues. The germline CDR1 and CDR2 sequences are ENHRY and SYGVKD. The CDR3 is CAISESGDRGVEYNEQFF. CDR3 nucleotides: TGTGCCATCAGTGAGTCCGGGGACAGGGGGGTGGAATACAATGAGCAGTTCTTC.

The V gene is TRBV5-6, the J gene TRBJ2-6; 10 bases are shared with TRBD1. V trimming: 1 base; J trimming: 1 base; junction bases outside the gene matches: 5. The CDR3 covers 18 residues. Germline V gene sequence: CDR1 SGHDT, CDR2 YYEEEE. This CDR3 reads CASSLPGDRGSGANVLTF. The CDR3 DNA reads TGTGCCAGCAGCTTGCCGGGGGACAGGGGATCTGGGGCCAACGTCCTGACTTTC.

V and J are TRBV5-4 and TRBJ2-7, with D maybe TRBD2 (5 bases). This CDR3 region has 15 residues. CDR1 is SGHNT, CDR2 YYREEE, per germline (reference sequence). Trimming removed 5 bases from V and 2 bases from J, with 17 bases in between. This chain's CDR3 is CASSKSAAVPYEQYF. The CDR3 DNA follows: TGTGCCAGCAGTAAATCGGCAGCGGTACCCTACGAGCAGTACTTC.

The chain combines TRBV19 with TRBJ1-2; D unresolved. In germline, CDR1 is LNHDA, CDR2 SQIVND (reference sequence). V lost 6 bases to trimming and J lost 6 bases, with 11 bases between them. The CDR3 totals 12 residues. DNA for the CDR3: TGTGCCAGTAGGAAGAAGAACGATGGCTACACCTTC. It is translated as CASRKKNDGYTF.

This clone has a single count. With only one base between it and a far larger clone, this is likely a read error. Other DNA variants within this sample encode the same CDR3. The rearrangement joins TRBV6-5 to TRBJ2-2, with 12 bases aligning to TRBD2. CDR3 length equals 16 residues. Per germline, CDR1 MNHEY and CDR2 SVGAGI. J lost 6 bases, V lost 1 base, and 3 bases had no gene match. CDR3 residues: CASSYLTSGRPGELFF. The CDR3 DNA follows: TGTGCCAGCAGTTACTTGACTAGCGGGAGACCCGGGGAGCTGTTTTTT.

The V gene is TRBV15, the J gene TRBJ2-7; TRBD1 aligns across 9 bases. This CDR3 contains 13 residues. V trimming: 6 bases; J trimming: 1 base; junction bases outside the gene matches: 1. Germline assignment: CDR1 LNHNV and CDR2 YYDKDF (reference sequence). Written as DNA, the CDR3 is TGTGCCACCAGAGGGACAGGGTCCTACGAGCAGTACTTC. Translation gives CATRGTGSYEQYF.

The chain employs TRBV10-1 and TRBJ2-1; 16 nucleotides agree with TRBD2. The CDR3 loop spans 16 amino acids. After removal of 2 bases from V and 9 bases from J, the junction contained 4 bases not matched to a gene. From germline, CDR1 is WNHNN and CDR2 SYGVQD (reference sequence). The CDR3, as DNA: TGCGCCAGCAGTGAGGGGACTAGCGGGAGGGCGGCTGAGCAGTTCTTC. It is translated as CASSEGTSGRAAEQFF.